This record covers a single TCR beta chain. The target antigen is unknown. TCRdb reprocessed the 5' RACE reads via MiXCR and lists one record per CDR3 protein. The sample lists about 440,000 distinct CDR3 sequences, over 15% occurring once. These data belong to a study of T-cell memory formation after mild COVID-19. Points from the study as a whole: Largely, contracting CD4+ clones fell within CM and EM, and contracting CD8+ clones within EMRA.

Trimming took off 1 base at V and 1 base at J, with 6 bases between the two ends. The CDR3 has 14 residues. Looked up from germline, CDR1 is MNHNY and CDR2 is SVGAGI (reference sequence). Sequencing was done on a sample of PBMCs or a T cell subset sorted from them (not recorded which). The rearrangement uses TRBV6-6 and TRBJ2-3; D is unresolved. This TCR came from an adult woman who had mild COVID-19 (a few samples of this study predate the infection). Cell type and time point are not known. The CDR3 DNA follows: TGTGCCAGCAGTTACTTCCTCGGCACAGATACGCAGTATTTT. It translates to CASSYFLGTDTQYF.